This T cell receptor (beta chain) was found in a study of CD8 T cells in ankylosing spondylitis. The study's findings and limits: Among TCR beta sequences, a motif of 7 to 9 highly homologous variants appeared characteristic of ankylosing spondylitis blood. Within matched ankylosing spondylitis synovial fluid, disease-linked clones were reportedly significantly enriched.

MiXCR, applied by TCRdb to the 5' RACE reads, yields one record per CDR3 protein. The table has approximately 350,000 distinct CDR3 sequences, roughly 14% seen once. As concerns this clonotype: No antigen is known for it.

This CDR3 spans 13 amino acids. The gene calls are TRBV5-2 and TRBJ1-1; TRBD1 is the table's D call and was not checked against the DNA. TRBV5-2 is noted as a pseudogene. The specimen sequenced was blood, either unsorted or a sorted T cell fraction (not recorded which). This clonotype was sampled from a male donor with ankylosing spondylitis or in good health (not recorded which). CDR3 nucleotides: TGTGCCATGGGCCCCGGGCTCTTATCTGAAGCTTTCTTT. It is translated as CAMGPGLLSEAFF.